Sequencing of this T cell receptor beta chain was carried out in a study of response to subunit inactivated influenza vaccine. TCRdb independently ran MiXCR on the RT-PCR reads; one entry per CDR3 protein. The data hold 710,000 or so distinct CDR3 sequences, with more than 15% observed a single time. This clonotype was seen many times. The antigen is unknown. The CDR3 loop spans 12 amino acids. V lost 0 bases and J 5 bases, leaving 6 bases between the germline ends. The germline V gene encodes CDR1 SGHRS and CDR2 YFSETQ. Study results and caveats: A suggestion made by the authors is that each seasonal influenza vaccination recruits few new T cells.

The receptor was derived from a man aged 50 or older who received an inactivated influenza vaccine. The rearrangement links TRBV5-1 to TRBJ2-7; no definite D call. Here the sequenced sample was PBMCs from blood, taken roughly 13 days after vaccination. CDR3 protein: CASSLALDEQYF. Here the CDR3 DNA reads TGCGCCAGCAGCTTGGCCCTAGACGAGCAGTACTTC.